The 20 T cell receptor beta chains presented below share a single source sample, sequenced in a study of cytomegalovirus exposure and HLA in healthy donors. PCR employed 60 Vbeta and 13 Jbeta primers. The table came from immunoSEQ multiplex PCR; TCRdb's copy has only in-frame clones and leaves some out. The sample has roughly 150,000 clones; more than 60% are singletons. The sequencing input was PBMCs. The origin of the receptors is a man aged 35-49 years in good health and CMV-seropositive.

The chain carries TRBV18 and TRBJ1-5, with D perhaps TRBD1 (6 bases). Germline loops: CDR1 KGHSH, CDR2 LQKENI. Trimming shortened V by 2 bases and J by 6 bases, and 8 bases separated the two germline ends. This CDR3 spans 13 amino acids. CDR3 loop: CASSPGGVQPQHF. The CDR3 nucleotides are TGTGCCAGCTCACCAGGGGGCGTTCAGCCCCAGCATTTT.

The genes are TRBV28 and TRBJ2-5, with D unclear. CDR3 size: 11 residues. The ends were cut back, 6 bases at V and 3 bases at J, with 5 bases in the middle. Germline CDR1 MDHEN, CDR2 SYDVKM. The CDR3 region is CASSSEETQYF. The CDR3 DNA reads as TGTGCCAGCAGCTCGGAAGAGACCCAGTACTTC. Full variable domain (rest looked up from reference TRBV28 and TRBJ2-5): DVKVTQSSRYLVKRTGEKVFLECVQDMDHENMFWYRQDPGLGLRLIYFSYDVKMKEKGDIPEGYSVSREKKERFSLILESASTNQTSMYLCASSSEETQYFGPGTRLLVL.

The chain uses TRBV29-1 and TRBJ1-3; TRBD1 might be the D (6 bases). This CDR3 comprises 13 residues. Germline V gives CDR1 SQVTM, CDR2 ANQGSEA. V lost 6 bases and J lost 0, with 9 bases in between. CDR3 DNA: TGCAGCGTCCAGGGGAGCTCTGGAAACACCATATATTTT. Translated, it gives CSVQGSSGNTIYF. Complete variable domain (other parts from reference TRBV29-1 and TRBJ1-3): SAVISQKPSRDICQRGTSLTIQCQVDSQVTMMFWYRQQPGQSLTLIATANQGSEATYESGFVIDKFPISRPNLTFSTLTVSNMSPEDSSIYLCSVQGSSGNTIYFGEGSWLTVV.

The CDR3 region is CASSPWTSGRKGEQFF. The CDR3 DNA follows: TGTGCCAGCAGTCCATGGACTAGCGGGAGGAAAGGTGAGCAGTTCTTC. V and J are TRBV27 and TRBJ2-1; 14 bases fit TRBD2. J lost 9 bases, V lost 5 bases, and 9 bases had no gene match. The CDR3 consists of 16 residues. Per the germline V gene, CDR1 is MNHEY and CDR2 is SMNVEV (reference sequence).

The rearrangement joins TRBV19 to TRBJ2-6; D is unresolved. V lost 8 bases to trimming and J lost 0 bases, with 14 bases between them. The CDR3 contains 16 residues. The germline CDR1 and CDR2 sequences are LNHDA and SQIVND (reference sequence). The CDR3 reads CASGSGKFSGANVLTF. CDR3 nucleotides: TGTGCCAGTGGGTCGGGTAAATTCTCTGGGGCCAACGTCCTGACTTTC.

This clone appeared a few times. The chain uses TRBV10-3 and TRBJ2-3; 7 bases are a match to TRBD2. Germline CDR1 ENHRY, CDR2 SYGVKD. There are 16 residues in the CDR3. With V trimmed by 4 bases and J by 6 bases, 13 bases remained unmatched. The CDR3 DNA reads as TGTGCCATCAGTGGAGGGTCTAGCGGAGTGTCGGATACGCAGTATTTT. Protein sequence: CAISGGSSGVSDTQYF.

The rearrangement joins TRBV7-9 to TRBJ2-7; TRBD2 matches at 12 bases. The CDR3 spans 18 residues. V lost 5 bases and J lost 0; bases outside the gene matches: 11. Per the germline V gene, CDR1 is SEHNR and CDR2 is FQNEAQ (reference sequence). In DNA, the CDR3 is TGTGCCAGCAGCGATACTAGCGGGAGGATCCCCAACTCCTACGAGCAGTACTTC. This translates into CASSDTSGRIPNSYEQYF.

This clone was picked up a small number of times. The chain carries TRBV6-1 and TRBJ1-2; D gene ambiguous. Trimming removed 3 bases from V and 4 bases from J, with 9 bases in between. CDR1 and CDR2 (germline): MNHNS, SASEGT. There are 13 residues in the CDR3. The CDR3 nucleotides are TGTGCCAGCAGTGATGGACTGATCTATGGCTACACCTTC. Amino acid sequence: CASSDGLIYGYTF.

CDR3 in DNA: TGTGCCAGCAGCGTCGGACAGGGGCGAACGAATGAAAAACTGTTTTTT. This sequence encodes CASSVGQGRTNEKLFF. The genes are TRBV9 and TRBJ1-4, with 9 bases fitting TRBD1. V was pared by 2 bases and J by 5 bases, with 7 bases of the junction left unmatched. The germline gives CDR1 SGDLS, CDR2 YYNGEE. The CDR3 loop spans 16 amino acids.

This sequence joins TRBV30 and TRBJ2-7, with 11 bases aligning to TRBD2. Germline-derived CDR1 and CDR2 are GTSNPN and SVGIG (reference sequence). The CDR3 runs 15 residues. J was trimmed by 6 bases and V by 1 base; bases with no gene match: 8. DNA for the CDR3: TGTGCCTGGAGTGAAGGGTTACTAGCGGGAGTCGAGCAGTACTTC. Translating it yields CAWSEGLLAGVEQYF. Full variable domain (outside the CDR3, taken from reference TRBV30 and TRBJ2-7): SQTIHQWPATLVQPVGSPLSLECTVEGTSNPNLYWYRQAAGRGLQLLFYSVGIGQISSEVPQNLSASRPQDRQFILSSKKLLLSDSGFYLCAWSEGLLAGVEQYFGPGTRLTVT.

The chain uses TRBV9 and TRBJ1-5; 10 positions agree with TRBD1. The CDR3 is 16 residues long. J lost 4 bases, V lost 4 bases, and 8 bases had no gene match. Germline V gene sequence: CDR1 SGDLS, CDR2 YYNGEE. The CDR3 DNA follows: TGTGCCAGCAGCCTAGGGACAGGGGAGAAGAATCAGCCCCAGCATTTT. Its protein product is CASSLGTGEKNQPQHF.

The chain carries TRBV7-2 and TRBJ2-1; 7 bases fit TRBD2. This CDR3 is 14 amino acids long. The germline gives CDR1 SGHTA, CDR2 FQGNSA. V was clipped by 6 bases and J by 3 bases; unmatched bases: 5. The CDR3 sequence is CASRGGMDYNEQFF. CDR3 DNA: TGTGCCAGCAGGGGGGGGATGGACTACAATGAGCAGTTCTTC.

The chain recombines TRBV7-2 with TRBJ1-2; D might be TRBD1 (6 bases). Germline lookup yields CDR1 SGHTA and CDR2 FQGNSA. Trimming stripped 5 bases from V and 5 bases from J, with 24 bases between. CDR3 size: 17 residues. The CDR3 DNA follows: TGTGCCAGCAGCCCGCAGGTTACCACCTCAGGGGAATATGGCTACACCTTC. This gives the protein CASSPQVTTSGEYGYTF.

This clone came up a few times. The CDR3: CAFNRASNEKLFF. In DNA, the CDR3 is TGTGCCTTTAACAGGGCTTCTAATGAAAAACTGTTTTTT. The genes are TRBV30 and TRBJ1-4; possibly TRBD1 for D (6 bases). This CDR3 region has 13 residues. V shed 7 bases and J shed 3 bases, with 12 bases lying between them. CDR1 and CDR2 from the germline V gene are GTSNPN and SVGIG (reference sequence).

A few counts support this clone. The V call is TRBV6-5, the J call TRBJ2-2; D remains unclear. CDR3 length: 14 amino acids. The V gene lost 6 bases and the J gene lost 0 bases, with 8 bases spanning the gap. The germline gives CDR1 MNHEY, CDR2 SVGAGI. CDR3 loop: CASRMAANTGELFF. The DNA for the CDR3 is TGTGCCAGCAGGATGGCGGCGAACACCGGGGAGCTGTTTTTT.

This clone came up once. This chain links TRBV10-1 with TRBJ2-1, with 10 bases identical to TRBD2. J was trimmed by 4 bases and V by 5 bases; bases with no gene match: 8. Germline CDR1 is WNHNN and CDR2 is SYGVQD (reference sequence). CDR3 length: 16 residues. CDR3 in amino acids: CASSRTSGAPYNEQFF. The CDR3 DNA reads TGCGCCAGCAGTAGGACTAGCGGAGCGCCTTACAATGAGCAGTTCTTC.

This clone was detected a few times. This chain connects TRBV5-1 to TRBJ2-5; 11 bases agree with TRBD2. Germline V CDR1 and CDR2: SGHRS, YFSETQ. This CDR3 spans 17 amino acids. J lost 5 bases, V lost 0 bases, and 9 bases had no gene match. CDR3 nucleotides: TGCGCCAGCAGCTTGGGACTAGCGGGACAACGGCGGGAGACCCAGTACTTC. This codes for CASSLGLAGQRRETQYF. The full variable domain, with the rest looked up from reference TRBV5-1 and TRBJ2-5, is KAGVTQTPRYLIKTRGQQVTLSCSPISGHRSVSWYQQTPGQGLQFLFEYFSETQRNKGNFPGRFSGRQFSNSRSEMNVSTLELGDSALYLCASSLGLAGQRRETQYFGPGTRLLVL.

This rearrangement joins TRBV6-5 to TRBJ2-7; 8 bases map to TRBD1. The CDR3 length is 13 residues. V lost 6 bases to trimming and J lost 2 bases; unmatched junction nucleotides: 3. The V gene's germline CDR1 is MNHEY and CDR2 SVGAGI. CDR3 coding DNA: TGTGCCAGCAGAAAGGGACAGGCCTACGAGCAGTACTTC. This translates into CASRKGQAYEQYF.

This clone was seen more than once but under ten times. This rearrangement joins TRBV6-1 to TRBJ1-2; the D gene is possibly TRBD1 (5 bases). Looked up from germline, CDR1 is MNHNS and CDR2 is SASEGT. The V end was cut by 3 bases, the J end by 2 bases, with 13 bases between. The CDR3 is 15 residues long. CDR3 sequence: CASSDKGWGNYGYTF. CDR3 coding DNA: TGTGCCAGCAGTGATAAGGGATGGGGCAACTATGGCTACACCTTC.

V gene TRBV4-3 combines with J gene TRBJ2-3; 8 nucleotides line up with TRBD2. This CDR3 comprises 16 residues. Germline V gene sequence: CDR1 LGHNA, CDR2 YSLEER. The V gene end was trimmed by 4 bases and the J gene end by 1 base; junction bases not matched to a gene: 7. The CDR3 DNA reads as TGCGCCAGCAGCCTTACTGCCGGGAGGGGCACAGATACGCAGTATTTT. Encoded protein: CASSLTAGRGTDTQYF.